The 9 T cell receptor beta chains reported below all come from one sample, sequenced in a study of tumor-infiltrating lymphocytes in primary liver carcinoma. Priming with a constant-region primer yielded TCR beta cDNA from around 0.45 ug total RNA. Researchers made the TCR beta libraries by running three nested multiplex PCR rounds with slightly modified ARM-PCR. Each of the first two PCR rounds ran roughly 9 cycles with TRBV1-TRBV30 forward and C-beta reverse primers. From the multiplex PCR reads, TCRdb called clonotypes with MiXCR, one entry per CDR3 protein. Seen here are tens of thousands of distinct CDR3 sequences, 72% observed once, and the top ten hold 19%. Each 20-30 mg portion of unsorted bulk tissue served as the source for co-extraction of RNA and DNA. The sequencing sample was made of liver tumor tissue from sampling region 1. The subset here: tumor region T1, superior pole. The receptors here all came from a man aged 40-55 years with primary liver carcinoma and hepatitis B virus infection.

This clonotype was seen repeatedly, ten times or more. The V gene is TRBV6-1, the J gene TRBJ2-7; 12 bases agree with TRBD2. Trimming at V came to 11 bases and at J to 3 bases, leaving 17 bases not matched to a gene. This CDR3 is built from 17 residues. Germline V lookup: CDR1 MNHNS, CDR2 SASEGT. CDR3: CASSPRLGLAGVYEQYF. The CDR3 DNA is TGTGCCTCCTCCCCGCGTTTGGGACTAGCGGGTGTCTACGAGCAGTACTTC.

This clonotype was counted at least ten times. The chain recombines TRBV5-1 with TRBJ2-7, with 9 nucleotides matching TRBD2. Germline assignment: CDR1 SGHRS and CDR2 YFSETQ. This CDR3 has 15 residues. V was clipped by 0 bases and J by 7 bases; unmatched bases: 8. CDR3 amino acids: CASSLDPGLAGEQYF. The DNA for the CDR3 is TGCGCCAGCAGCTTGGACCCGGGACTAGCTGGAGAGCAGTACTTC.

This CDR3 reads CASSLSRVGETQYF. DNA of the CDR3: TGCGCCAGCAGCTTGTCCCGCGTGGGAGAGACCCAGTACTTC. V gene TRBV5-1 combines with J gene TRBJ2-5; D ambiguous. The germline V gene encodes CDR1 SGHRS and CDR2 YFSETQ. The CDR3 consists of 14 residues. The V and J ends lost 1 base and 4 bases respectively, with 11 bases between them. The full variable domain, its missing parts supplied by reference TRBV5-1 and TRBJ2-5, is KAGVTQTPRYLIKTRGQQVTLSCSPISGHRSVSWYQQTPGQGLQFLFEYFSETQRNKGNFPGRFSGRQFSNSRSEMNVSTLELGDSALYLCASSLSRVGETQYFGPGTRLLVL.

There are a few counts of this clonotype. A much larger clone is a single base away; this may be a read error. V gene TRBV28 combines with J gene TRBJ2-1, with TRBD2 identical over 7 bases. This CDR3 has 15 residues. The J segment lost 8 bases and the V segment lost 5 bases, leaving 12 bases of the junction unmatched. The germline gives CDR1 MDHEN, CDR2 SYDVKM. In DNA form, the CDR3 reads TGTGCCAGCAGTCCCGGACTAGGCCCTGCTCATGAGCAGTTCTTC. It is translated as CASSPGLGPAHEQFF.

Comment on this clonotype: Since no conserved phenylalanine or tryptophan closes the CDR3, a read error is the likely cause. The limits of the CDR3 on the DNA are not certain, so only TCRdb's listed CDR3 is given. The chain is built from TRBV11-2 and TRBJ2-7; the table's D call, TRBD2, was not checked against the DNA. Looked up from germline, CDR1 is SGHAT and CDR2 is FQNNGV. 17 amino acids form the CDR3, both terminal residues included. The CDR3: CASSQGLAGSPFFEHYL.

This clonotype was counted ten times or more. At one of its ends the junction is not consistent with the germline gene, which may arise from a read error. The V gene is TRBV30, the J gene TRBJ2-5; D not certain. CDR3 size: 15 residues. Germline V gene lookup returns CDR1 GTSNPN and CDR2 SVGIG (reference sequence). The CDR3 DNA follows: TGTGCCTGGAGTGTACATTGGCAGGTCCAAAAGACCCAGTACTTC. Translating it yields CAWSVHWQVQKTQYF.

A note on this clonotype: A junction end diverges from the germline sequence, so it may reflect a read error. This chain links TRBV29-1 with TRBJ2-3; unclear D gene. CDR3 size: 14 residues. CDR1 is SQVTM and CDR2 is ANQGSEA in the germline V gene. CDR3 amino acids: CSVEADSGTDTQYF. CDR3 nucleotide sequence: TGCAGCGTTGAAGCTGATTCCGGCACTGATACGCAGTATTTT.

As to this clonotype: Since no conserved phenylalanine or tryptophan closes the CDR3, a read error is the likely cause. This chain uses TRBV11-2 with TRBJ1-1; unclear D gene. Germline V gives CDR1 SGHAT, CDR2 FQNNGV. V was shortened by 7 bases and J by 5 bases, with 17 bases between the two germline ends. This CDR3 region has 14 residues. CDR3 in amino acids: CASNTAGSVTEAFL. The CDR3 DNA is TGTGCCAGCAACACGGCGGGTTCCGTAACTGAAGCTTTCTTA.

The chain's CDR3 is CSVPTGAVYEQYF. The CDR3 region has the DNA TGCAGCGTCCCGACAGGGGCCGTCTACGAGCAGTACTTC. The V call is TRBV29-1, the J call TRBJ2-7, with TRBD1 matching 8 bases. V gave up 6 bases and J gave up 3 bases; unmatched junction bases: 7. Germline V gives CDR1 SQVTM, CDR2 ANQGSEA. The CDR3 is 13 residues long.